The next 10 T cell receptor beta chains were all read from a single sample in a study of T cell repertoires in cytomegalovirus infection. The antigens of these receptors remain unknown. TCRdb reprocessed the reads with MiXCR, giving one entry per CDR3 protein. The table includes roughly 80,000 distinct CDR3 sequences, around 25% detected once. The sample here was CD8+ T cells from cultured PBMCs, taken from culture after CMV antigen stimulation. The receptors were gathered from a human donor in good health (CMV status not recorded). Some clones in this sample may be carry-over from other donors' samples.

V usage is TRBV19 and J usage is TRBJ1-6; 7 bases map to TRBD1. The germline gives CDR1 LNHDA, CDR2 SQIVND (reference sequence). This CDR3 has 13 residues. V dropped 7 bases and J dropped 7; count of bases not matched to a gene: 4. CDR3 residues: CASIRGPNSPLHF. As DNA, the CDR3 is TGTGCCAGTATAAGGGGGCCGAATTCACCCCTCCACTTT.

The chain recombines TRBV27 with TRBJ1-2; tentative D call: TRBD1 (5 bases). Trimming shortened V by 5 bases and J by 4 bases, and 17 bases separated the two germline ends. The V gene's germline CDR1 is MNHEY and CDR2 SMNVEV (reference sequence). The CDR3 sequence is 15 residues long. CDR3 coding DNA: TGTGCCAGCAGTCCAGGTGGGGGGACTAGCTATGGCTACACCTTC. It translates to CASSPGGGTSYGYTF.

The chain is built from TRBV20-1 and TRBJ2-1, with 9 bases that match TRBD2. The germline V gene has CDR1 DFQATT and CDR2 SNEGSKA (reference sequence). The CDR3 contains 17 residues. Trimming removed 0 bases from V and 1 base from J; junction bases left unmatched: 7. The CDR3 loop reads CSARDRGLAVSYNEQFF. DNA for the CDR3: TGCAGTGCTAGAGATAGGGGACTAGCAGTTTCCTACAATGAGCAGTTCTTC.

V is TRBV11-2 and J is TRBJ2-5, with 11 nucleotides matching TRBD2. There are 16 residues in the CDR3. Per germline, CDR1 SGHAT and CDR2 FQNNGV. The V gene end was trimmed by 5 bases and the J gene end by 2 bases; junction bases not matched to a gene: 7. In DNA, the CDR3 is TGTGCCAGCAGCCGGGACTTAGCGGGGGGGCAAGAGACCCAGTACTTC. The encoded protein is CASSRDLAGGQETQYF.

About this clonotype: This may be a read error, as it is one base from a much larger clone. The gene calls are TRBV20-1 and TRBJ2-3; D uncertain. The CDR3 totals 15 residues. Germline loops: CDR1 DFQATT, CDR2 SNEGSKA (reference sequence). Here the CDR3 DNA reads TGCAGTGCTAGAGATGGAAGGGATGTTACAGATATGCAGTATTTT. As protein: CSARDGRDVTDMQYF.

This clonotype was observed many times. This chain links TRBV5-6 with TRBJ2-7, with D unresolved. The CDR3 length is 16 residues. CDR1 and CDR2 (germline): SGHDT, YYEEEE. The V and J ends lost 0 bases and 1 base respectively, with 14 bases between them. In nucleotides, the CDR3 is TGTGCCAGCAGCTTGGGGCAGTGGGAAGTGTCCTACGAGCAGTACTTC. Residues: CASSLGQWEVSYEQYF.

The CDR3 nucleotides read TGTGCCAGCAGTCTGGACAGTCGGCAGCCCCAGCATTTT. Amino acids: CASSLDSRQPQHF. The rearrangement uses TRBV27 and TRBJ1-5, with D possibly matching TRBD1 (6 bases). The ends were cut back, 5 bases at V and 7 bases at J, with 12 bases in the middle. Germline CDR1 MNHEY, CDR2 SMNVEV (reference sequence). This CDR3 is built from 13 residues.

J is TRBJ2-5 and V is TRBV7-9; D gene ambiguous. The germline V gene has CDR1 SEHNR and CDR2 FQNEAQ (reference sequence). The CDR3 runs to 13 residues. With 1 base removed from V and 3 bases from J, the gap between germline ends came to 6 bases. The CDR3 loop is CASSLDSEETQYF. As DNA, the CDR3 is TGTGCCAGCAGCTTAGACAGCGAAGAGACCCAGTACTTC.

This clonotype was picked up a small number of times. The J gene is TRBJ1-1, the V gene TRBV15; no reliable D call. V dropped 2 bases and J dropped 6 bases, with 16 bases sitting between them. Germline assignment: CDR1 LNHNV and CDR2 YYDKDF (reference sequence). The CDR3 loop spans 15 amino acids. CDR3 loop: CATSRPNGDSPEAFF. CDR3 in DNA: TGTGCCACCAGCAGACCTAACGGGGATTCCCCTGAAGCTTTCTTT.

At least ten counts were recorded for this clonotype. V and J are TRBV7-8 and TRBJ2-7; 9 bases are shared with TRBD1. This CDR3 comprises 14 residues. In germline, CDR1 is SGHVS, CDR2 FQNEAQ. V gave up 5 bases and J gave up 4 bases; unmatched junction bases: 6. CDR3 nucleotides: TGTGCCAGCAGCCAGGGACAGGGACTGTACGAGCAGTACTTC. Translating it yields CASSQGQGLYEQYF.